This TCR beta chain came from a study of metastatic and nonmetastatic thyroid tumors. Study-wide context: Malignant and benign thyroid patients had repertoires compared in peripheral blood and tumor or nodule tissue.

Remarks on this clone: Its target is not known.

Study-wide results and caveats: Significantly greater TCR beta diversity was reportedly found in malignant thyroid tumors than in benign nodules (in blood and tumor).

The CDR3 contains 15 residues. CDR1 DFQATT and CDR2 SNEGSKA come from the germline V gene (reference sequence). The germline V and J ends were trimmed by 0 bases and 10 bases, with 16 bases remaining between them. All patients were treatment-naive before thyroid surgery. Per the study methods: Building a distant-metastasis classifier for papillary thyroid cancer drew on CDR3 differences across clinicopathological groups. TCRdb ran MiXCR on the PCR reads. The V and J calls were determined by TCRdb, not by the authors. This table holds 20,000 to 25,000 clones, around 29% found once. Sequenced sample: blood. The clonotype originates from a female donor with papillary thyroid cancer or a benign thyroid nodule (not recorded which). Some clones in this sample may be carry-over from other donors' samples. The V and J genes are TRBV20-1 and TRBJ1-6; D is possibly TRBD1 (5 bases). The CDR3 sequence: CSARDDRGQYSPLHF. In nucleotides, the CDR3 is TGCAGTGCTAGAGATGACCGGGGCCAATACTCACCCCTCCACTTT.